Each of the 20 T cell receptor beta chains below was sequenced from the same sample in a study of neurological immune-mediated disorders. TCRdb recomputed calls from the 5' RACE reads with MiXCR, one row per CDR3 protein. This table has almost 30,000 distinct CDR3 sequences, 9% to 14% appearing once. Material: PBMCs. The receptors were gathered from a woman aged 60 to 75 in good health.

The sample holds many counts of this clonotype. The J gene is TRBJ2-7, the V gene TRBV7-2; 16 nucleotides match TRBD2. CDR1 and CDR2 (germline): SGHTA, FQGNSA. V trimming: 5 bases; J trimming: 7 bases; junction bases outside the gene matches: 8. The CDR3 extends over 16 amino acids. CDR3 in amino acids: CASSRGGTSGGEEQYF. CDR3 coding DNA: TGTGCCAGCAGCCGAGGTGGGACTAGCGGGGGGGAAGAGCAGTACTTC.

This clonotype was detected ten times or more. The gene calls are TRBV6-5 and TRBJ2-1; TRBD1 agrees at 9 bases. From germline, CDR1 is MNHEY and CDR2 SVGAGI. After removal of 6 bases from V and 6 bases from J, the junction contained 12 bases not matched to a gene. The CDR3 covers 16 residues. This CDR3 reads CASRTTGTGFGNEQFF. In DNA, the CDR3 is TGTGCCAGCAGAACTACCGGGACAGGGTTTGGCAATGAGCAGTTCTTC.

In its sample, this clonotype was seen many times. The chain has TRBV15 and TRBJ2-2; D is tentatively TRBD1 or TRBD2 (7 bases each). This CDR3 spans 15 amino acids. CDR1 is LNHNV, CDR2 YYDKDF, per germline (reference sequence). The V end was cut by 4 bases, the J end by 1 base, with 10 bases between. CDR3 region: CATSTGGENTGELFF. The DNA for the CDR3 is TGTGCCACCAGCACAGGGGGGGAGAACACCGGGGAGCTGTTTTTT.

Many counts were recorded for this clonotype. The chain couples TRBV5-1 to TRBJ2-5; D remains ambiguous. V lost 0 bases, J lost 3 bases, and 6 bases lay in between. Germline assignment: CDR1 SGHRS and CDR2 YFSETQ. This CDR3 is built from 13 residues. This CDR3 is CASSLDTKETQYF. The CDR3 DNA reads TGCGCCAGCAGCTTGGACACTAAAGAGACCCAGTACTTC.

About this clonotype: One end of the junction does not line up with germline, which may come from a read error. V gene TRBV9 combines with J gene TRBJ2-2, with TRBD2 identical over 12 bases. The CDR3 extends over 15 amino acids. The V gene's germline CDR1 is SGDLS and CDR2 YYNGEE. The DNA for the CDR3 is TGTGCCAGCGGGACTAGCGGGTCTAACACCTGGGAGCTGTTTTTT. Residues: CASGTSGSNTWELFF.

This clonotype was counted ten times or more. This chain links TRBV12-3 or TRBV12-4 with TRBJ1-2, with D tentatively TRBD1 (5 bases). This CDR3 has 12 amino acids. Trimming shortened V by 3 bases and J by 5 bases, and 7 bases separated the two germline ends. The CDR3 is CASSFGGYGYTF. The DNA for the CDR3 is TGTGCCAGCAGTTTCGGGGGATATGGCTACACCTTC.

This clonotype was observed at least ten times. The chain is built from TRBV20-1 and TRBJ2-5; tentative D call: TRBD2 (7 bases). The CDR3 runs 14 residues. Germline V gene lookup returns CDR1 DFQATT and CDR2 SNEGSKA (reference sequence). Trimming cost V 0 bases and J 6 bases, with 14 bases left between them. CDR3 protein: CSARDERGGQTQYF. CDR3 DNA sequence: TGCAGTGCTAGAGATGAAAGGGGGGGTCAGACCCAGTACTTC.

At least ten counts were recorded for this clonotype. The gene calls are TRBV12-3 or TRBV12-4 and TRBJ2-1; 7 nucleotides line up with TRBD1. After removal of 1 base from V and 2 bases from J, the junction contained 2 bases not matched to a gene. The CDR3 covers 15 residues. As DNA, the CDR3 is TGTGCCAGCAGTTTAGACAGGGGCCCCTACAATGAGCAGTTCTTC. This gives the protein CASSLDRGPYNEQFF.

This clonotype was found many times. This sequence joins TRBV29-1 and TRBJ1-2; D is uncertain. Germline lookup yields CDR1 SQVTM and CDR2 ANQGSEA. There are 11 residues in the CDR3. Trimming took 7 bases from V and 4 from J, leaving 10 bases between them. The CDR3 DNA sequence: TGCAGCGGGCGGTTCGGCTATGGCTACACCTTC. It codes for CSGRFGYGYTF.

This clonotype was seen repeatedly, ten times or more. The gene calls are TRBV7-2 and TRBJ2-7; D gene ambiguous. The CDR3 contains 13 residues. Trimming removed 5 bases at V and 0 bases at J, with 8 bases between. Per the germline V gene, CDR1 is SGHTA and CDR2 is FQGNSA. For the CDR3, the DNA is TGTGCCAGCAGCCCCGGGCCCTCCTACGAGCAGTACTTC. This codes for CASSPGPSYEQYF.

This clonotype occurred many times. For the CDR3, the DNA is TGCAGTGCTAGAGCCTCCGGGACATCCATGAACACTGAAGCTTTCTTT. Translating it yields CSARASGTSMNTEAFF. The chain employs TRBV20-1 and TRBJ1-1; TRBD1 is a possible D gene (6 bases). Trimming took off 1 base at V and 0 bases at J, with 15 bases between the two ends. CDR1 is DFQATT and CDR2 is SNEGSKA in the germline V gene (reference sequence). The length of the CDR3 is 16 residues.

This clonotype was picked up many times. As DNA, the CDR3 is TGTGCCAGCCAGGGACAGAGCAACACTGAAGCTTTCTTT. Protein sequence: CASQGQSNTEAFF. V gene TRBV6-6 combines with J gene TRBJ1-1; TRBD1 matches at 7 bases. The CDR3 totals 13 residues. The J segment lost 2 bases and the V segment lost 8 bases, leaving 5 bases of the junction unmatched. CDR1 MNHNY and CDR2 SVGAGI come from the germline V gene (reference sequence).

This chain links TRBV15 with TRBJ1-5; TRBD1 matches at 7 bases. CDR1 LNHNV and CDR2 YYDKDF come from the germline V gene (reference sequence). The CDR3 has 14 amino acids. V lost 7 bases and J lost 0; bases outside the gene matches: 3. In DNA, the CDR3 is TGTGCCACCACGGACAGGATTAGCAATCAGCCCCAGCATTTT. Protein product: CATTDRISNQPQHF.

V gene TRBV28 combines with J gene TRBJ2-7; D tentatively fits TRBD1 or TRBD2 (5 bases each). The V and J ends lost 11 bases and 3 bases respectively, with 17 bases between them. This CDR3 comprises 13 residues. Germline V gene lookup returns CDR1 MDHEN and CDR2 SYDVKM. The CDR3 spells CAGSGAQNYEQYF. The CDR3 coding sequence is TGTGCCGGTTCCGGGGCCCAAAACTACGAGCAGTACTTC.

This clonotype has a count of ten or more. The chain has TRBV10-3 and TRBJ1-1, with D maybe TRBD1 (5 bases). This CDR3 contains 13 residues. The V end lost 9 bases, the J end lost 6 bases, and 17 bases lay between the germline ends. Germline V gives CDR1 ENHRY, CDR2 SYGVKD. CDR3: CAIWDQTIPEAFF. In nucleotides, the CDR3 is TGTGCCATATGGGACCAGACAATCCCTGAAGCTTTCTTT.

This clonotype was detected many times. The DNA of the CDR3 is TGCAGTGCTAGAGATCCAGGGGGCAGCACTGAAGCTTTCTTT. It yields the protein CSARDPGGSTEAFF. V usage is TRBV20-1 and J usage is TRBJ1-1; 8 nucleotides agree with TRBD1. The CDR3 covers 14 residues. The V segment lost 0 bases and the J segment 4 bases; nucleotides outside the gene matches: 4. CDR1 and CDR2 from the germline V gene are DFQATT and SNEGSKA (reference sequence).

This clonotype has ten or more counts. This chain uses TRBV28 with TRBJ2-2; 10 bases are shared with TRBD1. V shed 7 bases, J shed 8 bases, and the junction held 10 bases outside the gene matches. The CDR3 has 15 residues. Germline V gives CDR1 MDHEN, CDR2 SYDVKM. CDR3 DNA: TGTGCCAGCAACCCCCCGGGACAGGGGACGGGGGAGCTGTTTTTT. It translates to CASNPPGQGTGELFF.

The table lists this clonotype with many counts. This chain joins TRBV24-1 and TRBJ1-2, with 10 bases aligning to TRBD1. The V and J ends lost 4 bases and 7 bases, in that order; junction bases with no gene match: 11. Germline V lookup: CDR1 KGHDR, CDR2 SFDVKD. There are 16 residues in the CDR3. The CDR3 coding sequence is TGTGCCACCAGTGACCAGACCCGACAGGGGGCTGGTGGCTACACCTTC. Translating gives CATSDQTRQGAGGYTF.

This clonotype was recorded many times. V and J are TRBV27 and TRBJ2-5; no clear D gene. Trimming stripped 4 bases from V and 9 bases from J, with 18 bases between. From germline, CDR1 is MNHEY and CDR2 SMNVEV (reference sequence). The CDR3 has 14 residues. This CDR3 reads CASSSGLDPSAQYF. Here the CDR3 DNA reads TGTGCCAGCAGTTCCGGGTTGGACCCTTCGGCCCAGTACTTC.

This clonotype was counted at least ten times. The CDR3 nucleotides read TGTGCCAGCAGCTTAGCGGCGCAGGGCCCTAGCAATCAGCCCCAGCATTTT. This gives the protein CASSLAAQGPSNQPQHF. The chain combines TRBV7-6 with TRBJ1-5; weak D call: TRBD1 (5 bases). The germline V gene encodes CDR1 SGHVS and CDR2 FNYEAQ. The length of the CDR3 is 17 residues. V was trimmed by 0 bases and J by 0 bases, leaving 12 bases between them.